This TCR beta chain appears in the sequencing data of a study of spatial heterogeneity in lung cancer. The wider study: Strong correlation was found between tumor-region TCR transcript counts and a T cell module score from matched bulk RNA-seq.

Germline CDR1 WNHNN, CDR2 SYGVQD (reference sequence). The ends were cut back, 8 bases at V and 5 bases at J, with 12 bases in the middle. The CDR3 consists of 13 residues. The time point: sample taken at primary tumor resection. TCR cDNA molecules were tagged individually, and each one carried a unique molecular identifier. TCRdb reanalysed the 5' RACE reads using MiXCR and keeps one entry per CDR3 protein. Among around 18,000 distinct CDR3 sequences listed, almost 6% were seen once. Study results and limitations: Counts of expanded intratumoral alpha and beta TCRs tracked tumor mutation counts.

This clonotype was seen many times. Antigen specificity is unknown. Because the library targeted alpha chains, this beta chain is an off-target read whose size means little. Sample: lung tumor tissue, taken at surgery. This clonotype was obtained from a female donor with early-stage non-small cell lung cancer. The chain is built from TRBV10-1 and TRBJ1-4; D unclear. CDR3: CASQRTENEKLFF. As DNA, the CDR3 is TGCGCCAGCCAGAGGACTGAGAATGAAAAACTGTTTTTT.